The present TCR beta chain was sequenced within a study of T cell responses to AZD1222 COVID-19 vaccine. This table comes from immunoSEQ multiplex PCR, and its TCRdb copy is limited to in-frame clones, with some not included. In the table there are 110,000 to 150,000 clones, roughly 90% of which are singletons. General observations from the study: At baseline, just 5 or 6 AZD1222 recipients tested seropositive. The donor cohort was predominantly white British with a female majority, and clonal diversity may have been underestimated. Two AZD1222 doses significantly raised spike-specific TCR breadth and depth over controls. None of the repertoires were sampled until the peak T cell response had passed.

Germline V gene lookup returns CDR1 ENHRY and CDR2 SYGVKD. The CDR3 consists of 14 residues. The V gene lost 0 bases and the J gene lost 10 bases, with 10 bases spanning the gap. Turning to this clone: Its antigen is unknown.

This clonotype was sampled from an adult in good health. The chain carries TRBV10-3 and TRBJ1-6; D perhaps matches TRBD1 (5 bases). The specimen comprised peripheral blood, sampled on day 0 of AZD1222 vaccination. The DNA of the CDR3 is TGTGCCATCAGTGAGTCGGGGGTACGGTCACCCCTCCACTTT. This codes for CAISESGVRSPLHF.